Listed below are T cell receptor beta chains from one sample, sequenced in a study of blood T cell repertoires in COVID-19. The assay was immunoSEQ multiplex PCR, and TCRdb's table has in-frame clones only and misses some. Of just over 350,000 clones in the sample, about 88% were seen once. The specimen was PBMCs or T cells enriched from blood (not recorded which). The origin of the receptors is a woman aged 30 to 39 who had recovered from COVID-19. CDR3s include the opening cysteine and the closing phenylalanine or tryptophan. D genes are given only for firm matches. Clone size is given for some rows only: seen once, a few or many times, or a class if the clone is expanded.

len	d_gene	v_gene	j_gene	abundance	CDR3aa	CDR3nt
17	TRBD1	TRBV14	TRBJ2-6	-	CASSHDRGESGANVLTF	TGTGCCAGCAGCCACGACAGGGGGGAGTCTGGGGCCAACGTCCTGACTTTC
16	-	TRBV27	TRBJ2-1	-	CASSWHRDYKYNEQFF	TGTGCCAGCAGTTGGCACCGAGACTACAAGTACAATGAGCAGTTCTTC
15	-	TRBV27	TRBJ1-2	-	CASSLLGTLEDGYTF	TGTGCCAGCAGTTTATTAGGGACACTAGAGGATGGCTACACCTTC
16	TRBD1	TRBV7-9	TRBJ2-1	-	CASSPAPGQLPNEQFF	TGTGCCAGCAGCCCCGCCCCGGGACAGCTTCCAAATGAGCAGTTCTTC
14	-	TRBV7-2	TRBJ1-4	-	CASARGAANEKLFF	TGTGCCAGCGCCAGAGGAGCAGCTAATGAAAAACTGTTTTTT
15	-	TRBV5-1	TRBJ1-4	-	CASSPTLGGDEKLFF	TGCGCCAGCAGCCCGACGTTGGGGGGGGATGAAAAACTGTTTTTT
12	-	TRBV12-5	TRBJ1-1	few	CASGPQGTEAFF	TGTGCTAGTGGCCCCCAGGGAACTGAAGCTTTCTTT
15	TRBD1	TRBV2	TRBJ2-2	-	CASSEATGGYGELFF	TGTGCCAGCAGTGAGGCGACAGGGGGCTACGGGGAGCTGTTTTTT
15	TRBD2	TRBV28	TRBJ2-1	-	CASSLGLAGGYEQFF	TGTGCCAGCAGTTTGGGCCTAGCGGGAGGGTATGAGCAGTTCTTC
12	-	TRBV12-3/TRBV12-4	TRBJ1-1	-	CASSSLGGEAFF	TGTGCCAGCAGTTCGTTGGGGGGGGAGGCTTTCTTT
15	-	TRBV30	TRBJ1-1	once	CAWRARWGVNTEAFF	TGTGCCTGGAGAGCCCGGTGGGGGGTGAACACTGAAGCTTTCTTT
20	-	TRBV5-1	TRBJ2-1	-	CASSLAFLVLGGGKYNEQFF	TGCGCCAGCAGCTTGGCCTTTTTGGTCCTAGGTGGGGGCAAATACAATGAGCAGTTCTTC
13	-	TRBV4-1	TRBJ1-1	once	CASSQDRFLEAFF	TGCGCCAGCAGCCAAGATCGGTTTCTCGAAGCTTTCTTT
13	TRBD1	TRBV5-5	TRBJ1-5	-	CASSSTGVQPQHF	TGTGCCAGCAGCTCGACAGGGGTTCAGCCCCAGCATTTT
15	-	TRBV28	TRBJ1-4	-	CASSTHGSKNEKLFF	TGTGCCAGCAGTACCCATGGCTCCAAAAATGAAAAACTGTTTTTT
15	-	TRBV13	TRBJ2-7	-	CASRPWGQGFDEQYF	TGTGCCAGCAGGCCGTGGGGGCAGGGGTTCGACGAGCAGTACTTC
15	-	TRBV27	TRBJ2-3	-	CASTPSGNPTDTQYF	TGTGCCAGCACTCCCTCAGGAAATCCCACAGATACGCAGTATTTT
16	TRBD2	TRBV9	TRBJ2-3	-	CASSVAGLAVTDTQYF	TGTGCCAGCAGCGTAGCGGGACTAGCGGTTACAGATACGCAGTATTTT
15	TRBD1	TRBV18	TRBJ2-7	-	CASSPPVNRGYEQYF	TGTGCCAGCTCACCACCGGTAAACAGGGGGTACGAGCAGTACTTC
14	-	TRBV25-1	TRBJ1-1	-	CASSGQGRQTEAFF	TGTGCCAGCAGTGGTCAGGGGCGACAGACTGAAGCTTTCTTT
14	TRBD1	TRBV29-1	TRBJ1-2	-	CSVEDQAGGIGYTF	TGCAGCGTTGAAGATCAGGCAGGGGGCATAGGCTACACCTTC
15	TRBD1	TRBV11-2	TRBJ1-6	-	CASSPRTGLNSPLHF	TGTGCCAGCAGCCCCCGGACAGGGCTTAATTCACCCCTCCACTTT
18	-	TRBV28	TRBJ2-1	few	CASSLRSLRRRGVNEQFF	TGTGCCAGCAGTCTACGATCCCTGAGGAGGCGGGGTGTCAATGAGCAGTTCTTC
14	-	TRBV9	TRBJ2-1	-	CASSVAVLSNEQFF	TGTGCCAGCAGCGTAGCCGTACTAAGCAATGAGCAGTTCTTC
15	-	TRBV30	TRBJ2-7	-	CAWSGGRGTDYEQYF	TGTGCCTGGAGTGGGGGGCGCGGGACAGACTACGAGCAGTACTTC
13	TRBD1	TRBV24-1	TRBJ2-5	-	CATSDWGDRGEYF	TGTGCCACCAGTGATTGGGGGGACAGGGGGGAGTACTTC
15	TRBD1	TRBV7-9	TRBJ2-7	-	CASSWGQTSSYEQYF	TGTGCCAGCAGCTGGGGACAGACGAGCTCCTACGAGCAGTACTTC
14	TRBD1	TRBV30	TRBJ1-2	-	CAWRRDRLIGGYTF	TGTGCCTGGAGGCGGGACAGGTTAATAGGGGGCTACACCTTC
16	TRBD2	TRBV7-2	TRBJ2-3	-	CASSSGLAGGVDTQYF	TGTGCCAGCAGCTCGGGACTAGCGGGGGGAGTAGATACGCAGTATTTT
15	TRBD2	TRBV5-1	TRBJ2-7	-	CASSYGTSGRVEQYF	TGCGCCAGCAGCTACGGGACTAGCGGGAGGGTAGAGCAGTACTTC
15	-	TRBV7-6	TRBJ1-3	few	CASSSIAGKENTIYF	TGTGCCAGCAGCTCCATTGCGGGGAAGGAAAACACCATATATTTT
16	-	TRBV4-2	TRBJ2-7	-	CASSQGFSGSSYEQYF	TGTGCCAGCAGCCAAGGCTTTAGCGGAAGCTCCTACGAGCAGTACTTC
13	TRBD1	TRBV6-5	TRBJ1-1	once	CASSQTGGTEAFF	TGTGCCAGCAGCCAAACAGGGGGTACTGAAGCTTTCTTT
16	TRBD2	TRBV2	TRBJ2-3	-	CASSGGAGGPPDTQYF	TGTGCCAGCAGTGGTGGGGCGGGGGGGCCGCCCGATACGCAGTATTTT
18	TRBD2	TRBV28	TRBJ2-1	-	CASSSQHGEREGINEQFF	TGTGCCAGCAGTTCCCAACACGGGGAGCGGGAGGGCATTAATGAGCAGTTCTTC
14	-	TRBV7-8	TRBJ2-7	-	CASSLGQEVYEQYF	TGTGCCAGCAGCTTAGGCCAGGAGGTTTACGAGCAGTACTTC
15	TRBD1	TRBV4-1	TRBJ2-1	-	CASSSPGQPYNEQFF	TGCGCCAGCAGCTCACCGGGACAGCCCTACAATGAGCAGTTCTTC
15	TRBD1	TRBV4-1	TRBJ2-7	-	CASSQVGTGRREQYF	TGCGCCAGCAGCCAAGTAGGGACAGGACGTAGGGAGCAGTACTTC
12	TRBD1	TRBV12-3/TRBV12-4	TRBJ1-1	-	CASSPGQFEAFF	TGTGCCAGCAGTCCGGGACAGTTCGAAGCTTTCTTT
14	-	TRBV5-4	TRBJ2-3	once	CASRPSGAGDTQYF	TGTGCCAGCAGGCCCAGTGGGGCCGGAGATACGCAGTATTTT
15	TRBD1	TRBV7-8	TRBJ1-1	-	CASSPWTGTQTQAFF	TGTGCCAGCAGCCCGTGGACAGGGACACAAACACAGGCTTTCTTT
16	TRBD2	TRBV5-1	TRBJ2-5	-	CASSLLAGGPQETQYF	TGCGCCAGCAGCTTATTGGCGGGAGGGCCCCAAGAGACCCAGTACTTC